This record looks at one T cell receptor (beta chain) sequence and its context. Its antigen is unknown. This entry comes from a study of long-term antiretroviral therapy in people with HIV. Whole-study findings and limits: Repertoires looked antigen-experienced, with only a slight naive shift after ART.

They ran version v3.0 of the immunoSEQ assay at survey level. The assay was immunoSEQ multiplex PCR, and TCRdb's table has in-frame clones only and misses some. In the table there are roughly 23,000 clones, approximately 88% of which are singletons. The clonotype comes from a man in his thirties or forties with HIV. The specimen comprised unsorted PBMCs, sampled roughly 5.7 years after starting antiretroviral therapy.

The CDR3 spells CASSPRWGRNTEAFF. The CDR3 DNA reads TGTGCCAGCAGCCCCCGCTGGGGGAGGAACACTGAAGCTTTCTTT. The genes are TRBV7-2 and TRBJ1-1; D is possibly TRBD1 (5 bases). Trimming pared 5 bases from V and 1 base from J, leaving 14 bases between. Germline CDR1 SGHTA, CDR2 FQGNSA. This CDR3 has 15 residues.